This T cell receptor (beta chain) was documented in a study of graft-versus-host responses after intestinal transplantation (TCRdb year 2021). General notes on the study: The transplants that recipients received were multivisceral, liver-intestinal, or isolated intestinal. Every recipient was given anti-thymocyte globulin induction, followed by roughly 3 years of maintenance tacrolimus and steroids. After intestinal transplantation, graft-versus-host and host-versus-graft alloreactive T cell clones in the graft, circulation and bone marrow were tracked using bulk TCR-beta CDR3 sequencing. To identify alloreactive clones, pre-transplant mixed lymphocyte reaction products were sequenced and then compared with unstimulated pre-transplant donor and recipient T cells. The cohort enrolled 24 intestinal transplant recipients including one retransplant, and 3 patients lacking pretransplant specimens were excluded. Donor T cell macrochimerism was defined as a peak of at least 4% donor T cells among recipient peripheral blood mononuclear cells. Samples from a few later patients were sequenced in-house on an Illumina MiSeq with MiXCR processing rather than by the commercial service.

The V and J ends are trimmed by 6 bases and 5 bases, leaving 10 bases between them. For CDR1 and CDR2, the germline V gene lists MNHEY and SVGAGI. Spanning cysteine to phenylalanine, the CDR3 consists of 12 amino acids. Just the 36-base CDR3 DNA is kept, in frame starting at base 1. According to the study, the label for this sample's time point signals: cells obtained before transplantation from donor or recipient. CD3+CD4+ and CD3+CD8+ populations were FACS-sorted from unstimulated pre-transplant donor and recipient cells taken from spleen or lymph nodes. This clone showed up just a few times. The target of this receptor is not known. No quality values exist for individual bases; no much larger clone is one base distant. General findings and caveats noted by the study authors: The relatively low number and heterogeneity of intestinal transplant patients limited the conclusions. Early after transplant, peak levels of circulating GvH clones were found to be associated with declines in HvG clones. GvH clones were detected in recipient bone marrow, and some of these GvH clones were observed earlier in ileal mucosa or blood, consistent with an intestinal mucosal origin. In the allografts of patients with donor T cell macrochimerism, GvH to HvG T cell clonal ratios were high.

The method was the immunoSEQ multiplex PCR assay. For most patients, genomic DNA was isolated with the Qiagen DNeasy Blood and Tissue Kit and shipped frozen to Adaptive Biotechnologies for TCR sequencing. For most patients, high-throughput TCR-beta CDR3 sequencing of genomic DNA was performed by Adaptive Biotechnologies. From the authors' description of their analysis: Adaptive's ImmunoSEQ software was the source of the TCR sequencing data for roughly 19 patients, while a few other patients were processed with MiXCR and VDJtools. To correct CD4 versus CD8 sorting errors, sequences present in both subsets at a frequency ratio below 5:1 were removed. CDR3 nucleotide sequences shared between donor and recipient were removed because the origin of such sequences could not be assigned. Alloreactive clones required at least 2-fold expansion over unstimulated cells and minimum CFSE-low frequency of 0.002% (template counts) or 0.001% (read counts). Mappable clones were those detected in sequenced pre-transplant spleen, lymph node, or MLR CFSE-low populations of the donor or recipient. Cumulative frequency of alloreactive clones was calculated as a percentage of all sequences weighted by copy number. TCRdb's version of the immuneACCESS table is confined to in-frame rearrangements and falls short of the full clone set. An unresolved V gene accounts for under half of the shortfall where checked; the remainder is of unknown origin. V, J and clone size derive from that table, while D and trimming were established from the DNA sequence. This sample comprises around 110,000 clones, about nine tenths of them detected only once. About 0.18% of the sample is taken by the ten largest.

The chain is assembled from TRBV6-5 and TRBJ1-1; the D gene remains uncertain. The sample in question was unstimulated CD4+ T cells sorted from spleen or lymph node cells, obtained before intestinal transplant. This TCR was sampled from a human donor who received an intestinal transplant. The DNA reads TGTGCCAGCAGCTCAGGTTGGACTGAAGCTTTCTTT. This codes for CASSSGWTEAFF.